One and the same sample provided the 21 T cell receptor beta chains below, sequenced in a study of sequential checkpoint blockade in melanoma. Treatment described: randomized to nivolumab then ipilimumab (arm A) or the reverse (arm B). Clones were sequenced by immunoSEQ multiplex PCR, and TCRdb holds only the in-frame ones, with some missing. The sample shows tens of thousands of clones, approximately 79% of them seen only once. The source material was CD8+ T cells sorted from blood (inferred from file names), sampled from a patient given nivolumab and ipilimumab in sequence. Every receptor here comes from a human donor with melanoma.

The chain employs TRBV5-1 and TRBJ2-7, with 11 nucleotides matching TRBD1. The germline V gene has CDR1 SGHRS and CDR2 YFSETQ. The CDR3 length is 14 residues. With V trimmed by 2 bases and J by 4 bases, 2 bases remained unmatched. CDR3 sequence reads: CASSFRDRGYEQYF. Here the CDR3 DNA reads TGCGCCAGCAGCTTCCGGGACAGGGGGTACGAGCAGTACTTC.

This chain joins TRBV4-1 and TRBJ2-7, with a possible D match to TRBD1 (5 bases). V lost 1 base and J 0 bases, leaving 10 bases between the germline ends. The CDR3 is 15 residues long. Looked up from germline, CDR1 is MGHRA and CDR2 is YSYEKL. CDR3 sequence: CASSQVAGHSYEQYF. The CDR3, as DNA: TGCGCCAGCAGCCAAGTCGCAGGGCACTCCTACGAGCAGTACTTC.

This rearrangement joins TRBV6-5 to TRBJ1-5; 9 bases are a match to TRBD1. V lost 4 bases and J lost 6; bases outside the gene matches: 4. Germline CDR1 MNHEY, CDR2 SVGAGI. CDR3 length: 14 residues. DNA of the CDR3: TGTGCCAGCAGTTGGACAGGGGCGCGTCAGCCCCAGCATTTT. As protein: CASSWTGARQPQHF.

This clone occurred once. The chain has TRBV5-1 and TRBJ2-7, with TRBD1 matching 7 bases. Per the germline V gene, CDR1 is SGHRS and CDR2 is YFSETQ. With V trimmed by 4 bases and J by 3 bases, 10 bases remained unmatched. The CDR3 runs 15 residues. CDR3 sequence: CASSPLTGTDYEQYF. CDR3 nucleotides: TGCGCCAGCAGCCCCCTAACCGGGACAGACTACGAGCAGTACTTC.

The rearrangement joins TRBV19 to TRBJ1-2, with 7 bases fitting TRBD1. V lost 5 bases, J lost 4 bases, and 7 bases stayed unmatched. CDR1 and CDR2 (germline): LNHDA, SQIVND (reference sequence). The CDR3 is 14 residues long. CDR3 sequence: CASSLGTETYGYTF. The CDR3 region has the DNA TGTGCCAGTAGTCTTGGGACAGAAACCTATGGCTACACCTTC.

This clone has more than one count but fewer than ten. The CDR3 is CASRTGGYEQYF. The CDR3 region has the DNA TGTGCCAGCCGGACAGGGGGCTACGAGCAGTACTTC. This chain connects TRBV27 to TRBJ2-7, with 10 nucleotides matching TRBD1. The V gene's germline CDR1 is MNHEY and CDR2 SMNVEV (reference sequence). This CDR3 has 12 amino acids. The V segment lost 8 bases and the J segment 3 bases; nucleotides outside the gene matches: 1.

This clone was recorded a few times. The chain combines TRBV2 with TRBJ2-1; possibly TRBD2 for D (6 bases). V lost 6 bases, J lost 5 bases, and 11 bases lay in between. Germline V gives CDR1 SNHLY, CDR2 FYNNEI. The CDR3 loop spans 13 amino acids. The CDR3 region is CASRGTGNNEQFF. The DNA of the CDR3 is TGTGCCAGCAGGGGGACTGGAAACAATGAGCAGTTCTTC.

The rearrangement uses TRBV30 and TRBJ2-4, with D possibly TRBD2 on 5 matching bases. The germline V gene encodes CDR1 GTSNPN and CDR2 SVGIG (reference sequence). Trimming removed 1 base from V and 0 bases from J, with 22 bases in between. The CDR3 runs 19 residues. This CDR3 is CAWSALRGPYSLAKNIQYF. In DNA, the CDR3 is TGTGCCTGGAGTGCTTTAAGAGGGCCGTACTCATTAGCCAAAAACATTCAGTACTTC.

This chain uses TRBV9 with TRBJ2-7; D uncertain. The CDR3 contains 13 residues. The V gene lost 3 bases and the J gene lost 5 bases, with 12 bases spanning the gap. In germline, CDR1 is SGDLS, CDR2 YYNGEE. CDR3 in amino acids: CASSGPTRNEQYF. The CDR3 DNA reads as TGTGCCAGCAGCGGACCGACAAGAAACGAGCAGTACTTC. The full variable domain, its missing parts supplied by reference TRBV9 and TRBJ2-7, is DSGVTQTPKHLITATGQRVTLRCSPRSGDLSVYWYQQSLDQGLQFLIQYYNGEERAKGNILERFSAQQFPDLHSELNLSSLELGDSALYFCASSGPTRNEQYFGPGTRLTVT.

The rearrangement joins TRBV15 to TRBJ2-7, with TRBD1 matching over 9 bases. V lost 5 bases to trimming and J lost 3 bases; unmatched junction nucleotides: 5. The germline CDR1 and CDR2 sequences are LNHNV and YYDKDF (reference sequence). The CDR3 runs to 14 residues. DNA of the CDR3: TGTGCCACCAGCTTCGGGACAGGGAGCTACGAGCAGTACTTC. Translating gives CATSFGTGSYEQYF.

The chain combines TRBV20-1 with TRBJ2-5; TRBD1 matches at 7 bases. V dropped 2 bases and J dropped 11; count of bases not matched to a gene: 5. Looked up from germline, CDR1 is DFQATT and CDR2 is SNEGSKA (reference sequence). The CDR3 has 11 amino acids. Here the CDR3 reads CSARNDRAQYF. The CDR3 region has the DNA TGCAGTGCTAGAAACGACAGGGCACAGTACTTC.

The CDR3 DNA sequence: TGTGCCAGCAGCCCCGGCAATGAGCAGTTCTTC. This gives the protein CASSPGNEQFF. This chain uses TRBV14 with TRBJ2-1; D unresolved. The V end lost 4 bases, the J end lost 6 bases, and 4 bases lay between the germline ends. The CDR3 has 11 amino acids. CDR1 SGHDN and CDR2 FVKESK come from the germline V gene. Full variable domain (outside the CDR3, taken from reference TRBV14 and TRBJ2-1): EAGVTQFPSHSVIEKGQTVTLRCDPISGHDNLYWYRRVMGKEIKFLLHFVKESKQDESGMPNNRFLAERTGGTYSTLKVQPAELEDSGVYFCASSPGNEQFFGPGTRLTVL.

This chain connects TRBV25-1 to TRBJ2-5; D not resolved. Trimming took off 3 bases at V and 1 base at J, with 12 bases between the two ends. The germline CDR1 and CDR2 sequences are MGHDK and SYGVNS. This CDR3 is 15 amino acids long. The CDR3 nucleotides read TGTGCCAGCAGTGACCTTCGCGGCCTCCAAGAGACCCAGTACTTC. Translation: CASSDLRGLQETQYF.

The V call is TRBV7-7, the J call TRBJ1-1; D remains unclear. The CDR3 has 13 amino acids. V dropped 5 bases and J dropped 2 bases, with 9 bases sitting between them. Germline V lookup: CDR1 SSHAT, CDR2 FNYEAQ (reference sequence). CDR3 bases: TGTGCCAGCAGCATAAGGAGAAACACTGAAGCTTTCTTT. This codes for CASSIRRNTEAFF.

This clone was found a few times. The chain is built from TRBV6-6 and TRBJ1-1; D perhaps matches TRBD1 (6 bases). Germline values: CDR1 MNHNY, CDR2 SVGAGI (reference sequence). V was clipped by 5 bases and J by 6 bases, with 13 bases between them. The length of the CDR3 is 13 residues. The CDR3 loop is CASSPDSRAEAFF. The CDR3 bases are TGTGCCAGCAGTCCGGACAGTAGGGCTGAAGCTTTCTTT.

The chain joins TRBV27 to TRBJ2-5; perhaps TRBD2 as D (7 bases). V shed 5 bases and J shed 5 bases, with 18 bases lying between them. Germline V gene data show CDR1 as MNHEY and CDR2 as SMNVEV (reference sequence). The CDR3 length is 15 residues. CDR3 sequence (DNA): TGTGCCAGCAGTCCACGCACAGGGAGGGGTGAGACCCAGTACTTC. This translates into CASSPRTGRGETQYF.

This rearrangement joins TRBV6-5 to TRBJ2-7; D gene ambiguous. Germline CDR1 and CDR2: MNHEY and SVGAGI. The CDR3 covers 13 residues. V was shortened by 2 bases and J by 0 bases, with 5 bases between the two germline ends. The CDR3 loop reads CASSYAISYEQYF. The CDR3 DNA sequence: TGTGCCAGCAGTTACGCTATCTCCTACGAGCAGTACTTC.

The rearrangement links TRBV13 to TRBJ2-7; 7 bases fit TRBD1. The junction had 8 bases not matched to a gene; V was cut back by 5 bases and J by 4 bases. Germline V gene sequence: CDR1 PRHDT, CDR2 FYEKMQ (reference sequence). The CDR3 has 14 residues. The DNA of the CDR3 is TGTGCCAGCAGCCCACAGGGGATAGGGTACGAGCAGTACTTC. As protein: CASSPQGIGYEQYF. The full variable domain, rest sourced from reference TRBV13 and TRBJ2-7, is AAGVIQSPRHLIKEKRETATLKCYPIPRHDTVYWYQQGPGQDPQFLISFYEKMQSDKGSIPDRFSAQQFSDYHSELNMSSLELGDSALYFCASSPQGIGYEQYFGPGTRLTVT.

V is TRBV10-2 and J is TRBJ2-7; 13 nucleotides agree with TRBD2. The J segment lost 0 bases and the V segment lost 9 bases, leaving 11 bases of the junction unmatched. This CDR3 is 17 amino acids long. CDR1 is WSHSY and CDR2 is SAAADI in the germline V gene. Here the CDR3 reads CASFGWGLAGSSYEQYF. The CDR3 nucleotides read TGCGCCAGTTTCGGCTGGGGACTAGCGGGGAGCTCCTACGAGCAGTACTTC.

The chain couples TRBV7-2 to TRBJ2-5; D may be TRBD1 (6 bases). V was pared by 5 bases and J by 2 bases, with 9 bases between. CDR3 length equals 13 residues. CDR1 and CDR2 (germline): SGHTA, FQGNSA. The CDR3 DNA sequence: TGTGCCAGCAGCCAGGACAGACAAGAGACCCAGTACTTC. Protein: CASSQDRQETQYF.

This rearrangement joins TRBV19 to TRBJ2-7; D might be TRBD1 (6 bases). There are 14 residues in the CDR3. Germline values: CDR1 LNHDA, CDR2 SQIVND (reference sequence). V lost 3 bases and J 0 bases, leaving 9 bases between the germline ends. CDR3 protein: CASSIRTDSYEQYF. The CDR3, as DNA: TGTGCCAGTAGTATTAGGACAGACTCCTACGAGCAGTACTTC.